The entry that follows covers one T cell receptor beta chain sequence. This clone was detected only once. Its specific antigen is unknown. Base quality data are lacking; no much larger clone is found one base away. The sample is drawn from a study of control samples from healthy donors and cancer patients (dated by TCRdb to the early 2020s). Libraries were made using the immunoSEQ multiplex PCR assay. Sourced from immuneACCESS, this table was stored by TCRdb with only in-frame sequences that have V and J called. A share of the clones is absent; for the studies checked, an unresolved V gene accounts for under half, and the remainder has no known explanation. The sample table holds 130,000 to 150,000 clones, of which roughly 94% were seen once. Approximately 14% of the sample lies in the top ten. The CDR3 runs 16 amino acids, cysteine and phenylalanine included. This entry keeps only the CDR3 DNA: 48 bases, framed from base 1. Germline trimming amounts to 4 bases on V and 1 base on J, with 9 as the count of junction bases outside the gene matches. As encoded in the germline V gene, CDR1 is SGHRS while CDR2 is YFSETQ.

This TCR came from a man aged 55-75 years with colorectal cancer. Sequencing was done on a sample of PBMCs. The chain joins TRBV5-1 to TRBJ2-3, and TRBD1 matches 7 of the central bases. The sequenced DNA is TGCGCCAGCAGCGTAAGCCGGGACAGACGCACAGATACGCAGTATTTT. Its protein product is CASSVSRDRRTDTQYF.